The 27 T cell receptor beta chains below come from one sample, sequenced in a study of T cell responses to AZD1222 COVID-19 vaccine. Sequencing used immunoSEQ multiplex PCR; TCRdb keeps in-frame clones, though not all of them. The sample consists of about 140,000 clones, about nine tenths of them appearing once. The specimen comprised peripheral blood, sampled on day 0 of AZD1222 vaccination. The source is an adult in good health.

V gene TRBV7-8 combines with J gene TRBJ2-1; 9 nucleotides match TRBD2. The germline V gene has CDR1 SGHVS and CDR2 FQNEAQ. The junction had 9 bases not matched to a gene; V was cut back by 5 bases and J by 4 bases. The CDR3 extends over 16 amino acids. The CDR3 region is CASSLRRLAGYNEQFF. CDR3 nucleotides: TGTGCCAGCAGCCTCCGACGGCTAGCGGGGTACAATGAGCAGTTCTTC.

The chain is built from TRBV6-5 and TRBJ1-4; 7 bases fit TRBD1. The V and J ends lost 9 bases and 4 bases, in that order; junction bases with no gene match: 5. Germline CDR1 is MNHEY and CDR2 is SVGAGI. This CDR3 is 13 amino acids long. CDR3 bases: TGTGCCAGGGGGGACAGCCGTAATGAAAAACTGTTTTTT. This gives the protein CARGDSRNEKLFF.

The V call is TRBV11-3, the J call TRBJ2-5; a weak D match, TRBD1 (6 bases). The germline gives CDR1 SGHNT, CDR2 YENEEA. The CDR3 covers 16 residues. Trimming stripped 0 bases from V and 2 bases from J, with 13 bases between. CDR3 residues: CASSLEGTRTQETQYF. For the CDR3, the DNA is TGTGCCAGCAGCTTAGAGGGGACACGGACTCAAGAGACCCAGTACTTC.

J is TRBJ1-2 and V is TRBV7-8; D gene ambiguous. Germline V gene lookup returns CDR1 SGHVS and CDR2 FQNEAQ. This CDR3 region has 17 residues. V was shortened by 5 bases and J by 5 bases, with 24 bases between the two germline ends. The CDR3 DNA is TGTGCCAGCAGCCCGGGTAGGACGGGAACGTTCCTGTATGGCTACACCTTC. Amino acid sequence: CASSPGRTGTFLYGYTF.

The chain is built from TRBV6-1 and TRBJ2-7; TRBD1 is a possible D gene (5 bases). The CDR3 is made up of 13 amino acids. The germline gives CDR1 MNHNS, CDR2 SASEGT. Trimming shortened V by 2 bases and J by 7 bases, and 12 bases separated the two germline ends. The CDR3: CASSEPARDEQYF. The CDR3, as DNA: TGTGCCAGCAGTGAACCGGCCAGGGATGAGCAGTACTTC.

The rearrangement joins TRBV6-5 to TRBJ1-5; D is perhaps TRBD1 (5 bases). The CDR3 extends over 15 amino acids. V lost 0 bases and J lost 1, with 7 bases in between. Looked up from germline, CDR1 is MNHEY and CDR2 is SVGAGI. The DNA for the CDR3 is TGTGCCAGCAGTTACTCTGGGGGGAGCAATCAGCCCCAGCATTTT. It translates to CASSYSGGSNQPQHF.

V is TRBV3-1 (or the pseudogene TRBV3-2) and J is TRBJ2-3, with a possible D match to TRBD2 (6 bases). The V end lost 0 bases, the J end lost 0 bases, and 13 bases lay between the germline ends. The CDR3 extends over 17 amino acids. Germline CDR1 and CDR2: LGHDT and YNNKEL (reference sequence). The CDR3 nucleotides read TGTGCCAGCAGCCAAGATATTAGCGGAGCCAGCACAGATACGCAGTATTTT. Residues: CASSQDISGASTDTQYF.

On this clone itself: The junction departs from germline at one end; a sequencing error may be responsible. The chain links TRBV5-1 to TRBJ2-3; 9 bases are shared with TRBD2. Per germline, CDR1 SGHRS and CDR2 YFSETQ. The CDR3 loop spans 16 amino acids. CDR3 amino acids: CASCLAGRGGPDTQYF. The CDR3 DNA is TGCGCCAGCTGCTTGGCGGGGCGGGGGGGCCCCGATACGCAGTATTTT.

This clone showed up just once. V usage is TRBV30 and J usage is TRBJ1-2; D might be TRBD1 (5 bases). This CDR3 has 12 amino acids. CDR1 is GTSNPN, CDR2 SVGIG, per germline (reference sequence). The V and J ends lost 3 bases and 6 bases respectively, with 11 bases between them. This CDR3 is CAWRSRAHGYTF. DNA of the CDR3: TGTGCCTGGAGGAGCAGGGCCCATGGCTACACCTTC.

The chain has TRBV6-2 or TRBV6-3 and TRBJ1-1; D gene ambiguous. Trimming shortened V by 2 bases and J by 4 bases, and 20 bases separated the two germline ends. The germline V gene encodes CDR1 MNHEY and CDR2 SVGEGT. The CDR3 contains 17 residues. The CDR3 sequence: CASSYVGPNVPSTEAFF. In nucleotides, the CDR3 is TGTGCCAGCAGTTACGTCGGACCCAATGTTCCTAGCACTGAAGCTTTCTTT.

V is TRBV19 and J is TRBJ1-3; D is unresolved. Trimming cost V 1 base and J 0 bases, with 4 bases left between them. This CDR3 is built from 14 residues. Germline V gene lookup returns CDR1 LNHDA and CDR2 SQIVND (reference sequence). CDR3 coding DNA: TGTGCCAGTAGTATAGCGGGCTCTGGAAACACCATATATTTT. It encodes CASSIAGSGNTIYF.

CDR3 loop: CASSFQQGQPQHF. The CDR3 coding sequence is TGTGCCAGCAGCTTTCAACAGGGTCAGCCCCAGCATTTT. The J gene is TRBJ1-5, the V gene TRBV5-8; D may be TRBD1 (6 bases). The length of the CDR3 is 13 residues. With 2 bases removed from V and 6 bases from J, the gap between germline ends came to 9 bases. The germline V gene has CDR1 SGHTS and CDR2 YDEGEE.

The chain links TRBV5-1 to TRBJ1-1; D unresolved. The CDR3 loop spans 13 amino acids. With 0 bases removed from V and 3 bases from J, the gap between germline ends came to 6 bases. Germline CDR1 and CDR2: SGHRS and YFSETQ. The CDR3, as DNA: TGCGCCAGCAGCTTGGCTCCGGACACTGAAGCTTTCTTT. Translated: CASSLAPDTEAFF.

The chain joins TRBV7-9 to TRBJ2-7, with D maybe TRBD1 (7 bases). The CDR3 contains 14 residues. The germline V gene encodes CDR1 SEHNR and CDR2 FQNEAQ (reference sequence). V shed 5 bases and J shed 2 bases, with 13 bases lying between them. The CDR3 bases are TGTGCCAGCAGCCTCCAGGGGGGCCCCTACGAGCAGTACTTC. Translation gives CASSLQGGPYEQYF.

V is TRBV11-2 and J is TRBJ2-1, with TRBD1 matching over 10 bases. V lost 4 bases, J lost 5 bases, and 5 bases stayed unmatched. CDR3 length: 15 amino acids. Germline CDR1 is SGHAT and CDR2 is FQNNGV. DNA for the CDR3: TGTGCCAGCAGCTACCGGGGGACAGGGGACAATGAGCAGTTCTTC. Protein sequence: CASSYRGTGDNEQFF.

The chain has TRBV4-1 and TRBJ2-7; D remains unclear. Per the germline V gene, CDR1 is MGHRA and CDR2 is YSYEKL. The ends were cut back, 1 base at V and 7 bases at J, with 11 bases in the middle. The CDR3 covers 13 residues. The CDR3 region has the DNA TGCGCCAGCAGCCAAGTTCGGGTAGAAGAGCAGTACTTC. It yields the protein CASSQVRVEEQYF.

The DNA for the CDR3 is TGTGCCAGCAAATCCGGGCAGCTGAATGAGCAGTTCTTC. Amino acids: CASKSGQLNEQFF. The chain uses TRBV7-9 and TRBJ2-1; no reliable D call. The V end lost 7 bases, the J end lost 7 bases, and 14 bases lay between the germline ends. Germline V lookup: CDR1 SEHNR, CDR2 FQNEAQ (reference sequence). The length of the CDR3 is 13 residues.

This chain joins TRBV5-4 and TRBJ1-2, with 11 bases fitting TRBD1. Per germline, CDR1 SGHNT and CDR2 YYREEE (reference sequence). This CDR3 spans 15 amino acids. The junction had 6 bases not matched to a gene; V was cut back by 2 bases and J by 6 bases. The CDR3, as DNA: TGTGCCAGCAGCTTCCGGACAGGGGGCACTAATGGCTACACCTTC. This gives the protein CASSFRTGGTNGYTF.

The chain couples TRBV5-1 to TRBJ1-4, with 9 bases identical to TRBD1. V lost 3 bases and J lost 3; bases outside the gene matches: 3. CDR3 length: 15 residues. Germline V CDR1 and CDR2: SGHRS, YFSETQ. CDR3 coding DNA: TGCGCCAGCAGCTCACAGGGGGCTTCTAATGAAAAACTGTTTTTT. As protein: CASSSQGASNEKLFF.

The rearrangement links TRBV6-5 to TRBJ1-1, with 7 bases that match TRBD1. There are 13 residues in the CDR3. The germline gives CDR1 MNHEY, CDR2 SVGAGI. V shed 7 bases, J shed 0 bases, and the junction held 2 bases outside the gene matches. CDR3 DNA sequence: TGTGCCAGCATGGGACAGATGAACACTGAAGCTTTCTTT. Translation gives CASMGQMNTEAFF.

This chain uses TRBV7-7 with TRBJ1-2, with 9 bases lining up with TRBD1. This CDR3 has 12 residues. The junction had 6 bases not matched to a gene; V was cut back by 10 bases and J by 6 bases. The germline gives CDR1 SSHAT, CDR2 FNYEAQ (reference sequence). Here the CDR3 reads CAIGDRAHGYTF. Here the CDR3 DNA reads TGTGCCATTGGGGACAGGGCCCATGGCTACACCTTC.

The chain uses TRBV11-2 and TRBJ1-2; D is unresolved. The V and J ends lost 1 base and 0 bases respectively, with 3 bases between them. CDR1 and CDR2 (germline): SGHAT, FQNNGV. The CDR3 has 13 residues. The CDR3 is CASSLAANYGYTF. The DNA for the CDR3 is TGTGCCAGCAGCTTAGCAGCTAACTATGGCTACACCTTC.

J is TRBJ2-5 and V is TRBV7-2, with D tentatively TRBD2 (5 bases). Germline V gene lookup returns CDR1 SGHTA and CDR2 FQGNSA. Trimming cost V 1 base and J 5 bases, with 11 bases left between them. The CDR3 has 14 amino acids. In nucleotides, the CDR3 is TGTGCCAGCAGCTTAGGGAGGTTGGGGGAGACCCAGTACTTC. Translated: CASSLGRLGETQYF. Combining the CDR3 with reference TRBV7-2 and TRBJ2-5 gives the whole variable domain GAGVSQSPSNKVTEKGKDVELRCDPISGHTALYWYRQSLGQGLEFLIYFQGNSAPDKSGLPSDRFSAERTGGSVSTLTIQRTQQEDSAVYLCASSLGRLGETQYFGPGTRLLVL.

The CDR3 loop reads CASSLQGTDTQYF. The CDR3 DNA reads TGTGCCAGCAGCTTGCAGGGCACAGATACGCAGTATTTT. The V and J genes are TRBV5-5 and TRBJ2-3; the D is unclear. CDR1 SGHKS and CDR2 YYEKEE come from the germline V gene (reference sequence). The V and J ends lost 1 base and 1 base respectively, with 4 bases between them. CDR3 length: 13 residues.

This clone was seen only once. This rearrangement joins TRBV19 to TRBJ1-1, with 7 bases that match TRBD1. J gave up 4 bases and V 7 bases, and 9 bases lay outside the gene matches. The germline V gene has CDR1 LNHDA and CDR2 SQIVND (reference sequence). The CDR3 is made up of 14 amino acids. CDR3 bases: TGTGCCAGTAAGACAGGGCCTGGGAGCACTGAAGCTTTCTTT. As protein: CASKTGPGSTEAFF.

The chain joins TRBV25-1 to TRBJ1-6; 10 bases align to TRBD1. Germline CDR1 MGHDK, CDR2 SYGVNS. CDR3 length: 14 amino acids. The ends lost 10 bases at V and 2 bases at J; junction bases unmatched: 2. The CDR3 loop is CATTGGAYNSPLHF. The CDR3 nucleotides are TGTGCCACGACAGGGGGCGCCTATAATTCACCCCTCCACTTT.

This clone appeared a single time. V usage is TRBV14 and J usage is TRBJ1-1; D possibly corresponds to TRBD1 (5 bases). Per the germline V gene, CDR1 is SGHDN and CDR2 is FVKESK. Trimming cost V 3 bases and J 4 bases, with 12 bases left between them. This CDR3 has 14 residues. The CDR3 DNA is TGTGCCAGCAGCCAGCTGAGGGGAATCACTGAAGCTTTCTTT. Translated: CASSQLRGITEAFF. Complete variable domain (other parts from reference TRBV14 and TRBJ1-1): EAGVTQFPSHSVIEKGQTVTLRCDPISGHDNLYWYRRVMGKEIKFLLHFVKESKQDESGMPNNRFLAERTGGTYSTLKVQPAELEDSGVYFCASSQLRGITEAFFGQGTRLTVV.